This entry lists 18 T cell receptor beta chains sequenced from one sample in a study of identifying expanded T cells in peripheral blood. The data were produced by immunoSEQ multiplex PCR, yet TCRdb's version contains in-frame clones alone and is incomplete. The table has approximately 80,000 clones, roughly 81% seen once. Sequencing was done on a sample of blood. The receptors here all came from a person aged 18-69 years in good health.

V usage is TRBV11-1 and J usage is TRBJ1-1, with D uncertain. This CDR3 is 13 amino acids long. Germline V gene lookup returns CDR1 SGHAT and CDR2 FQDESV (reference sequence). V was trimmed by 3 bases and J by 5 bases, leaving 10 bases between them. The CDR3 region is CASSFDKRTEAFF. The DNA for the CDR3 is TGTGCCAGCAGCTTTGACAAGCGGACTGAAGCTTTCTTT.

The V gene is TRBV7-2, the J gene TRBJ2-7, with D unclear. Germline V gene data show CDR1 as SGHTA and CDR2 as FQGNSA. Trimming removed 5 bases from V and 2 bases from J, with 19 bases in between. CDR3 length: 16 residues. The CDR3 is CASSPELGVGTYEQYF. CDR3 coding DNA: TGTGCCAGCAGCCCTGAACTCGGAGTAGGGACCTACGAGCAGTACTTC.

CDR3: CSVALAGVRETQYF. The CDR3 DNA reads TGCAGCGTTGCTCTAGCGGGAGTCCGGGAGACCCAGTACTTC. The chain couples TRBV29-1 to TRBJ2-5; 10 bases fit TRBD2. CDR1 is SQVTM, CDR2 ANQGSEA, per germline. With V trimmed by 4 bases and J by 5 bases, 7 bases remained unmatched. The CDR3 contains 14 residues.

The rearrangement uses TRBV5-1 and TRBJ2-3; D is unclear. CDR3 length: 13 amino acids. V was cut by 1 base and J by 1 base, with 4 bases left in between. Germline V gives CDR1 SGHRS, CDR2 YFSETQ. CDR3 nucleotide sequence: TGCGCCAGCAGCTTGACGGGCACAGATACGCAGTATTTT. Translating gives CASSLTGTDTQYF.

The sample holds a few counts of this clone. This chain uses TRBV2 with TRBJ2-1; D is uncertain. CDR3 length: 10 amino acids. The germline V and J ends were trimmed by 4 bases and 9 bases, with 4 bases remaining between them. Per the germline V gene, CDR1 is SNHLY and CDR2 is FYNNEI. CDR3 DNA: TGTGCCAGCAGTGTGACTGAGCAGTTCTTC. It specifies CASSVTEQFF.

This clone was counted a few times. V is TRBV19 and J is TRBJ2-7; 10 bases agree with TRBD1. CDR3 length: 14 residues. CDR1 is LNHDA and CDR2 is SQIVND in the germline V gene (reference sequence). The V segment lost 4 bases and the J segment 3 bases; nucleotides outside the gene matches: 3. CDR3 in amino acids: CASSKDRGIYEQYF. Here the CDR3 DNA reads TGTGCCAGTAGTAAGGACAGGGGGATCTACGAGCAGTACTTC.

V usage is TRBV14 and J usage is TRBJ1-1, with D unclear. The V end lost 4 bases, the J end lost 0 bases, and 6 bases lay between the germline ends. The CDR3 covers 13 residues. Germline loops: CDR1 SGHDN, CDR2 FVKESK. The CDR3: CASSLGMNTEAFF. In nucleotides, the CDR3 is TGTGCCAGCAGCCTGGGTATGAACACTGAAGCTTTCTTT.

This clone appeared a single time. The rearrangement uses TRBV4-2 and TRBJ2-1; either TRBD1 or TRBD2 may fit D (5 bases each). CDR3 length: 16 residues. Germline values: CDR1 LGHNA, CDR2 YNFKEQ. Trimming pared 3 bases from V and 0 bases from J, leaving 12 bases between. CDR3 in amino acids: CASSQSGTNSYNEQFF. The CDR3 DNA follows: TGTGCCAGCAGCCAGTCCGGGACGAACTCCTACAATGAGCAGTTCTTC.

This rearrangement joins TRBV7-2 to TRBJ2-1, with D perhaps being TRBD1 or TRBD2 (6 bases each). Germline V gene lookup returns CDR1 SGHTA and CDR2 FQGNSA. V was shortened by 5 bases and J by 12 bases, with 20 bases between the two germline ends. The CDR3 spans 14 residues. The CDR3 loop is CASSLTGAPNPQFF. The CDR3, as DNA: TGTGCCAGCAGCCTTACGGGGGCCCCTAATCCGCAGTTCTTC.

The chain carries TRBV28 and TRBJ2-6; maybe TRBD1 (5 bases). Germline loops: CDR1 MDHEN, CDR2 SYDVKM. CDR3 length equals 15 residues. The germline V and J ends were trimmed by 6 bases and 0 bases, with 9 bases remaining between them. Here the CDR3 reads CASSRDSSGANVLTF. Written as DNA, the CDR3 is TGTGCCAGCAGCCGTGACAGCTCTGGGGCCAACGTCCTGACTTTC.

The V gene is TRBV5-1, the J gene TRBJ1-4, with 9 positions matching TRBD1. Germline CDR1 reads SGHRS; CDR2 reads YFSETQ. The CDR3 is 16 residues long. V lost 0 bases to trimming and J lost 2 bases; unmatched junction nucleotides: 2. This chain's CDR3 is CASSLAQGATNEKLFF. CDR3 in DNA: TGCGCCAGCAGCTTGGCACAGGGGGCCACTAATGAAAAACTGTTTTTT.

The gene calls are TRBV5-1 and TRBJ2-7; 8 nucleotides agree with TRBD2. CDR3 length: 16 residues. Trimming removed 4 bases from V and 0 bases from J; junction bases left unmatched: 9. Germline values: CDR1 SGHRS, CDR2 YFSETQ. The CDR3 nucleotides read TGCGCCAGCAGCCCCTTGAGCGGGAGAGGCTCCTACGAGCAGTACTTC. This translates into CASSPLSGRGSYEQYF.

J is TRBJ2-7 and V is TRBV7-9; D unclear. The CDR3 covers 13 residues. Germline assignment: CDR1 SEHNR and CDR2 FQNEAQ (reference sequence). The germline V and J ends were trimmed by 1 base and 6 bases, with 10 bases remaining between them. The chain's CDR3 is CASSLEANSEQYF. In DNA form, the CDR3 reads TGTGCCAGCAGCTTAGAGGCTAACTCCGAGCAGTACTTC. The entire variable domain, with the rest obtained from reference TRBV7-9 and TRBJ2-7, is as follows: DTGVSQNPRHKITKRGQNVTFRCDPISEHNRLYWYRQTLGQGPEFLTYFQNEAQLEKSRLLSDRFSAERPKGSFSTLEIQRTEQGDSAMYLCASSLEANSEQYFGPGTRLTVT.

The chain couples TRBV9 to TRBJ2-1, with unresolved D. Germline CDR1 SGDLS, CDR2 YYNGEE. Trimming pared 2 bases from V and 5 bases from J, leaving 14 bases between. The CDR3 length is 15 residues. CDR3 protein: CASSVQVGRNNEQFF. The DNA of the CDR3 is TGTGCCAGCAGCGTCCAGGTCGGGCGGAACAATGAGCAGTTCTTC.

In this sample, this clone turned up a few times. The chain uses TRBV6-6 and TRBJ1-1; D gene ambiguous. The CDR3 has 13 residues. V was clipped by 7 bases and J by 1 base, with 10 bases between them. Germline-derived CDR1 and CDR2 are MNHNY and SVGAGI (reference sequence). The CDR3 DNA reads as TGTGCCAGCACCTCCCGGGGGAACACTGAAGCTTTCTTT. Translating it yields CASTSRGNTEAFF.

This chain joins TRBV7-2 and TRBJ2-5, with D uncertain. This CDR3 contains 13 residues. Germline V gives CDR1 SGHTA, CDR2 FQGNSA. Between the trimmed V and J ends, which lost 4 bases and 2 bases, there was a span of 8 bases. The CDR3 coding sequence is TGTGCCAGCAGCTCCCCCCCGCAAGAGACCCAGTACTTC. The encoded protein is CASSSPPQETQYF. The entire variable domain, with the rest obtained from reference TRBV7-2 and TRBJ2-5, is as follows: GAGVSQSPSNKVTEKGKDVELRCDPISGHTALYWYRQSLGQGLEFLIYFQGNSAPDKSGLPSDRFSAERTGGSVSTLTIQRTQQEDSAVYLCASSSPPQETQYFGPGTRLLVL.

The V call is TRBV5-1, the J call TRBJ2-3; D not resolved. CDR1 is SGHRS and CDR2 is YFSETQ in the germline V gene. There are 14 residues in the CDR3. Deletions cut 6 bases from V and 3 bases from J, with 14 bases between. The CDR3 bases are TGCGCCAGCAACCCTTTGACCATAACAGATACGCAGTATTTT. Amino acids: CASNPLTITDTQYF.

The V call is TRBV7-2, the J call TRBJ2-1; D is unresolved. The germline V gene encodes CDR1 SGHTA and CDR2 FQGNSA. The CDR3 is 15 residues long. Between the trimmed V and J ends, which lost 5 bases and 0 bases, there was a span of 11 bases. The CDR3 DNA sequence: TGTGCCAGCAGCCCACGGTCCCGCTCCTACAATGAGCAGTTCTTC. It specifies CASSPRSRSYNEQFF.